The 22 T cell receptor beta chains given below trace back to one sample, sequenced in a study of T-cell reconstitution after alpha-beta-depleted transplantation in children. Unique molecular identifiers were built into the TCRbeta library. Using its own MiXCR run on the PCR reads, TCRdb lists one record per CDR3 protein. The sample shows about 580,000 distinct CDR3 sequences, 25% to 30% of them seen only once. The starting material was PBMCs, obtained before TCRalphabeta/CD19-depleted stem cell transplant. The receptor source for this set is a boy younger than two with Wiskott-Aldrich syndrome, due to receive a stem cell transplant.

This clonotype was observed a handful of times. The V gene is TRBV7-9, the J gene TRBJ1-3; D unclear. V was trimmed by 1 base and J by 0 bases, leaving 13 bases between them. The CDR3 consists of 17 residues. The germline CDR1 and CDR2 sequences are SEHNR and FQNEAQ (reference sequence). The CDR3 coding sequence is TGTGCCAGCAGCTTAGTGAGCTCAGCGCCCTCTGGAAACACCATATATTTT. Encoded protein: CASSLVSSAPSGNTIYF.

The genes are TRBV27 and TRBJ1-1; D is uncertain. CDR1 and CDR2 (germline): MNHEY, SMNVEV (reference sequence). Trimming stripped 2 bases from V and 7 bases from J, with 17 bases between. The CDR3 has 15 residues. Here the CDR3 reads CASSLLSRPGGEAFF. Here the CDR3 DNA reads TGTGCCAGCAGTTTACTTTCTCGGCCAGGAGGTGAAGCTTTCTTT.

This rearrangement joins TRBV9 to TRBJ2-7; TRBD2 matches 10 bases. The CDR3 has 13 amino acids. With V trimmed by 0 bases and J by 6 bases, 0 bases remained unmatched. Germline assignment: CDR1 SGDLS and CDR2 YYNGEE. The CDR3: CASSVGLAGEQYF. DNA for the CDR3: TGTGCCAGCAGCGTAGGACTAGCGGGCGAGCAGTACTTC.

This clonotype was counted between two and nine times. This rearrangement joins TRBV5-1 to TRBJ2-3; 7 bases align to TRBD2. Trimming at V came to 4 bases and at J to 7 bases, leaving 21 bases not matched to a gene. This CDR3 comprises 18 residues. The germline V gene encodes CDR1 SGHRS and CDR2 YFSETQ. The CDR3 DNA sequence: TGCGCCAGCAGCCTGGGGCCGATACGGGAGGACCGTGGGAATACGCAGTATTTT. It encodes CASSLGPIREDRGNTQYF. Full variable domain (remainder filled in from reference TRBV5-1 and TRBJ2-3): KAGVTQTPRYLIKTRGQQVTLSCSPISGHRSVSWYQQTPGQGLQFLFEYFSETQRNKGNFPGRFSGRQFSNSRSEMNVSTLELGDSALYLCASSLGPIREDRGNTQYFGPGTRLTVL.

This clonotype was detected only a few times. The gene calls are TRBV20-1 and TRBJ2-1, with 14 positions matching TRBD2. The CDR3 contains 15 residues. The junction had 5 bases not matched to a gene; V was cut back by 2 bases and J by 8 bases. CDR1 is DFQATT, CDR2 SNEGSKA, per germline (reference sequence). This CDR3 is CSARWTSGRIHEQFF. Written as DNA, the CDR3 is TGCAGTGCTAGATGGACTAGCGGGAGGATCCATGAGCAGTTCTTC.

CDR3 residues: CASSPRSGANTGELFF. As DNA, the CDR3 is TGCGCCAGCAGTCCCCGTAGCGGGGCGAACACCGGGGAGCTGTTTTTT. The rearrangement links TRBV4-1 to TRBJ2-2, with TRBD2 matching over 8 bases. The germline CDR1 and CDR2 sequences are MGHRA and YSYEKL. V lost 6 bases to trimming and J lost 0 bases; unmatched junction nucleotides: 6. This CDR3 contains 16 residues.

V is TRBV12-3 or TRBV12-4 and J is TRBJ1-4; 11 nucleotides agree with TRBD1. With V trimmed by 7 bases and J by 8 bases, 6 bases remained unmatched. The CDR3 sequence is 14 residues long. CDR3 nucleotide sequence: TGTGCCAGCAAGAGGGACAGGGGGAGGGAAAAACTGTTTTTT. Protein product: CASKRDRGREKLFF.

This clonotype was picked up many times. The chain carries TRBV7-2 and TRBJ1-3; D not certain. Between the trimmed V and J ends, which lost 0 bases and 4 bases, there was a span of 4 bases. This CDR3 is 13 amino acids long. Germline loops: CDR1 SGHTA, CDR2 FQGNSA. CDR3 in DNA: TGTGCCAGCAGCTTAGCGCCCGGAAACACCATATATTTT. Translating gives CASSLAPGNTIYF.

V gene TRBV7-2 combines with J gene TRBJ2-5, with D perhaps matching TRBD1 or TRBD2 (6 bases each). Trimming took off 3 bases at V and 2 bases at J, with 19 bases between the two ends. This CDR3 region has 17 residues. Germline lookup yields CDR1 SGHTA and CDR2 FQGNSA. The CDR3 region has the DNA TGTGCCAGCAGCTTCCGTGGTAGCGTAGGGGGGCAAGAGACCCAGTACTTC. Its translation: CASSFRGSVGGQETQYF.

This clonotype was detected a few times. The V gene is TRBV2, the J gene TRBJ2-7, with no clear D. Trimming took off 7 bases at V and 3 bases at J, with 19 bases between the two ends. The CDR3 runs 15 residues. CDR1 is SNHLY, CDR2 FYNNEI, per germline. CDR3 amino acids: CASIPPGPENYEQYF. In DNA, the CDR3 is TGTGCCAGCATCCCCCCCGGACCGGAAAACTACGAGCAGTACTTC.

The chain recombines TRBV27 with TRBJ1-5; weak D call: TRBD1 (6 bases). This CDR3 has 15 residues. V lost 5 bases, J lost 0 bases, and 11 bases lay in between. Germline lookup yields CDR1 MNHEY and CDR2 SMNVEV (reference sequence). DNA of the CDR3: TGTGCCAGCAGTCCCGGGGGCTATAGCAATCAGCCCCAGCATTTT. Translated, it gives CASSPGGYSNQPQHF.

This chain connects TRBV10-3 to TRBJ2-5; D gene ambiguous. The CDR3 length is 13 residues. Trimming left V 3 bases short and J 1 base short, with 6 bases between. Germline CDR1 reads ENHRY; CDR2 reads SYGVKD. CDR3 amino acids: CAISDGSQETQYF. The DNA for the CDR3 is TGTGCCATCAGTGACGGATCCCAAGAGACCCAGTACTTC.

This rearrangement joins TRBV5-1 to TRBJ2-2; D gene ambiguous. The V end lost 6 bases, the J end lost 1 base, and 7 bases lay between the germline ends. This CDR3 has 13 amino acids. Germline lookup yields CDR1 SGHRS and CDR2 YFSETQ. CDR3 sequence reads: CASIEGNTGELFF. DNA of the CDR3: TGCGCCAGCATCGAAGGGAACACCGGGGAGCTGTTTTTT.

This clonotype came up a few times. The J gene is TRBJ2-5, the V gene TRBV11-2; TRBD2 is a possible D gene (5 bases). Germline CDR1 is SGHAT and CDR2 is FQNNGV. The ends were cut back, 5 bases at V and 1 base at J, with 8 bases in the middle. The CDR3 is 13 amino acids. CDR3 sequence reads: CASSQRPQETQYF. The CDR3 DNA sequence: TGTGCCAGCAGCCAGCGGCCCCAAGAGACCCAGTACTTC.

V is TRBV5-1 and J is TRBJ1-2, with 11 bases identical to TRBD1. V lost 4 bases and J lost 9; bases outside the gene matches: 5. Germline CDR1 is SGHRS and CDR2 is YFSETQ. The CDR3 loop spans 13 amino acids. CDR3 sequence reads: CASSTGQGASYTF. DNA for the CDR3: TGCGCCAGCAGCACCGGACAGGGGGCAAGCTACACCTTC.

This clonotype turned up a few times. The chain combines TRBV6-2 or TRBV6-3 with TRBJ2-5; TRBD2 matches at 11 bases. The V gene's germline CDR1 is MNHEY and CDR2 SVGEGT. Losses at the gene ends were 2 bases for V and 4 bases for J; bases not matched to a gene: 6. The CDR3 is made up of 16 amino acids. As DNA, the CDR3 is TGTGCCAGCAGTTACGGTAGCGGGAGGGCGTCAGAGACCCAGTACTTC. Amino acid sequence: CASSYGSGRASETQYF.

This chain uses TRBV20-1 with TRBJ2-2; 9 bases fit TRBD2. Looked up from germline, CDR1 is DFQATT and CDR2 is SNEGSKA (reference sequence). The V and J ends lost 2 bases and 1 base, in that order; junction bases with no gene match: 5. CDR3 size: 16 residues. The CDR3 coding sequence is TGCAGTGCTAGAAGACTGACTAGCGGGAACACCGGGGAGCTGTTTTTT. Amino acid sequence: CSARRLTSGNTGELFF.

The chain uses TRBV15 and TRBJ2-3; D might be TRBD2 (5 bases). Trimming cost V 1 base and J 8 bases, with 7 bases left between them. This CDR3 contains 12 residues. CDR1 and CDR2 from the germline V gene are LNHNV and YYDKDF (reference sequence). The DNA of the CDR3 is TGTGCCACCAGCAGAGCACGGGGTACGCAGTATTTT. Amino acid sequence: CATSRARGTQYF.

This clonotype was found a few times. The V gene is TRBV5-1, the J gene TRBJ1-1; D is possibly TRBD1 (5 bases). CDR1 and CDR2 from the germline V gene are SGHRS and YFSETQ. CDR3 length equals 14 residues. V was trimmed by 4 bases and J by 5 bases, leaving 15 bases between them. Written as DNA, the CDR3 is TGCGCCAGCAGCCCCCAGGGTATTCGGACTGAAGCTTTCTTT. Translating gives CASSPQGIRTEAFF.

The sample holds a few counts of this clonotype. The V and J genes are TRBV5-1 and TRBJ2-5, with 7 bases aligning to TRBD1. Per germline, CDR1 SGHRS and CDR2 YFSETQ. Trimming took 4 bases from V and 3 from J; bases not matched to a gene: 6. This CDR3 has 14 residues. The CDR3 coding sequence is TGCGCCAGCAGCAGGGGACAGAGAGAAGAGACCCAGTACTTC. It encodes CASSRGQREETQYF.

This clonotype was counted between two and nine times. The V gene is TRBV3-1, the J gene TRBJ2-2; D possibly matches TRBD1 or TRBD2 (5 bases each). CDR1 and CDR2 from the germline V gene are LGHDT and YNNKEL (reference sequence). V shed 4 bases and J shed 0 bases, with 12 bases lying between them. The CDR3 loop spans 16 amino acids. The CDR3 region is CASSRIRDANTGELFF. The CDR3 bases are TGTGCCAGCAGCCGAATCAGGGACGCGAACACCGGGGAGCTGTTTTTT.

This clonotype has a handful of counts. This sequence joins TRBV7-2 and TRBJ2-2; 12 nucleotides line up with TRBD2. Germline CDR1 and CDR2: SGHTA and FQGNSA. The V segment lost 5 bases and the J segment 4 bases; nucleotides outside the gene matches: 5. This CDR3 has 16 amino acids. DNA of the CDR3: TGTGCCAGCAGCCGGAGACTAGCGGGGGTCACCGGGGAGCTGTTTTTT. It yields the protein CASSRRLAGVTGELFF.